The entry below describes one TCR beta chain. The antigen remains undetermined. This CDR3 spans 15 amino acids. V lost 2 bases and J lost 5, with 16 bases in between. Germline CDR1 ENHRY, CDR2 SYGVKD. Measured with immunoSEQ multiplex PCR; TCRdb has only the in-frame clones, and not every one. The sample carries around 690,000 clones, roughly 87% recorded once. This sample is drawn from a study of shared clonotypes between healthy human individuals. Overall study findings and caveats: Non-shared clonotypes displayed generation probabilities falling below those of clonotypes present in all four donors. Sequencing of the sorted subsets was shown by rarefaction to be incomplete despite large depth.

This receptor was taken from a man aged 18 to 29 in good health. Some clones in this sample may be carry-over from other donors' samples. The V call is TRBV10-3, the J call TRBJ2-7; D ambiguous. Specimen: memory CD8+ T cells from PBMCs. As to subset: CD45RO+ cells pooled with CCR7-negative TemRA cells. The CDR3 DNA reads as TGTGCCATCAGTGAGAGCATGCAGCGTTCCGACGAGCAGTACTTC. This codes for CAISESMQRSDEQYF.